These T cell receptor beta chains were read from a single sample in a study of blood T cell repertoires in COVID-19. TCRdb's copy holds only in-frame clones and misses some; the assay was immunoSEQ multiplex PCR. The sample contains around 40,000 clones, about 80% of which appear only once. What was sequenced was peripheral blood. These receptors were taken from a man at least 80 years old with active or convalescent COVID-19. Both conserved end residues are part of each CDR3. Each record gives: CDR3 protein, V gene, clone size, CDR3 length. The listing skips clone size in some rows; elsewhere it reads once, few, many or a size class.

CDR3 protein: CASSPRTGELNQPQHF; V gene: TRBV28; clone size: -; CDR3 length: 16
CDR3 protein: CASSLRETQYF; V gene: TRBV5-6; clone size: -; CDR3 length: 11
CDR3 protein: CASSNGQGQSGANVLTF; V gene: TRBV2; clone size: -; CDR3 length: 17
CDR3 protein: CASSTGQGPGGTEAFF; V gene: TRBV11-2; clone size: -; CDR3 length: 16
CDR3 protein: CASSQVFPQSAGGPTDTQYF; V gene: TRBV4-1; clone size: few; CDR3 length: 20
CDR3 protein: CASSKAPSGGRTEAFF; V gene: TRBV21-1; clone size: -; CDR3 length: 16
CDR3 protein: CASSLVFGPGEQFF; V gene: TRBV11-3; clone size: few; CDR3 length: 14
CDR3 protein: CATSDPQKKTEAFF; V gene: TRBV24-1; clone size: -; CDR3 length: 14
CDR3 protein: CAVGTGGAAGELFF; V gene: TRBV24-1; clone size: few; CDR3 length: 14
CDR3 protein: CASSDSRGSYEQYF; V gene: TRBV19; clone size: -; CDR3 length: 14
CDR3 protein: CASSVAGGSLNSYNEQFF; V gene: TRBV6-1; clone size: -; CDR3 length: 18
CDR3 protein: CASSPFGANVLTF; V gene: TRBV6-5; clone size: -; CDR3 length: 13
CDR3 protein: CASSAPGTEAFF; V gene: TRBV9; clone size: -; CDR3 length: 12
CDR3 protein: CASSQGSAGIYGYTF; V gene: TRBV4-2; clone size: few; CDR3 length: 15
CDR3 protein: CASSLDRGLTDTQYF; V gene: TRBV5-4; clone size: -; CDR3 length: 15
CDR3 protein: CASSLVAGKDTQYF; V gene: TRBV7-2; clone size: -; CDR3 length: 14
CDR3 protein: CAIRGTGLDGYTF; V gene: TRBV10-3; clone size: -; CDR3 length: 13
CDR3 protein: CASSIDSRGTDTQYF; V gene: TRBV5-1; clone size: once; CDR3 length: 15
CDR3 protein: CASSYEVFRNEQFF; V gene: TRBV6-2/TRBV6-3; clone size: -; CDR3 length: 14
CDR3 protein: CASSPDTGEQYF; V gene: TRBV5-1; clone size: many; CDR3 length: 12
CDR3 protein: CASSPMTGTNTEAFF; V gene: TRBV7-9; clone size: few; CDR3 length: 15
CDR3 protein: CASSLATGWAPYEQYF; V gene: TRBV11-2; clone size: -; CDR3 length: 16
CDR3 protein: CASISGGETSPDTQYF; V gene: TRBV28; clone size: -; CDR3 length: 16
CDR3 protein: CAWSPFGGESPLHF; V gene: TRBV30; clone size: -; CDR3 length: 14
CDR3 protein: CASSFTIASEQFF; V gene: TRBV27; clone size: large; CDR3 length: 13
CDR3 protein: CASSVASGGLDEQFF; V gene: TRBV9; clone size: -; CDR3 length: 15
CDR3 protein: CASSYQREPGELFF; V gene: TRBV6-6; clone size: -; CDR3 length: 14
CDR3 protein: CASSLGQGDGTDTQYF; V gene: TRBV7-9; clone size: once; CDR3 length: 16
CDR3 protein: CASSQERLAGDSYNEQFF; V gene: TRBV4-1; clone size: once; CDR3 length: 18
CDR3 protein: CASTYGGVNTEAFF; V gene: TRBV7-2; clone size: -; CDR3 length: 14
CDR3 protein: CASSRGLAKTSTDTQYF; V gene: TRBV27; clone size: -; CDR3 length: 17
CDR3 protein: CASSPLTGAFEKLFF; V gene: TRBV7-9; clone size: -; CDR3 length: 15
CDR3 protein: CASSQAGAGNTIYF; V gene: TRBV18; clone size: -; CDR3 length: 14
CDR3 protein: CASNAPGGSYEQYF; V gene: TRBV6-5; clone size: -; CDR3 length: 14
CDR3 protein: CASTGTGVYSEKLFF; V gene: TRBV2; clone size: once; CDR3 length: 15
CDR3 protein: CASRGPGDEQYF; V gene: TRBV6-5; clone size: -; CDR3 length: 12
CDR3 protein: CASSARLSTDTQYF; V gene: TRBV9; clone size: -; CDR3 length: 14
CDR3 protein: CASSITNTGELFF; V gene: TRBV19; clone size: -; CDR3 length: 13
CDR3 protein: CASSRGGDYEQYF; V gene: TRBV11-3; clone size: once; CDR3 length: 13
CDR3 protein: CASSVGPAETGGYTF; V gene: TRBV9; clone size: once; CDR3 length: 15
CDR3 protein: CASSYGTSGGQETQYF; V gene: TRBV6-2/TRBV6-3; clone size: -; CDR3 length: 16
CDR3 protein: CASSRAGSTDTQYF; V gene: TRBV7-9; clone size: -; CDR3 length: 14
CDR3 protein: CAISATGGVGNTIYF; V gene: TRBV10-3; clone size: -; CDR3 length: 15
CDR3 protein: CASSLYGTSGSGLAYNEQFF; V gene: TRBV5-1; clone size: once; CDR3 length: 20
CDR3 protein: CASTETGEAFF; V gene: TRBV25-1; clone size: -; CDR3 length: 11
CDR3 protein: CASSYPAQGREAFF; V gene: TRBV7-9; clone size: -; CDR3 length: 14
CDR3 protein: CASSWVEDTEAFF; V gene: TRBV5-1; clone size: -; CDR3 length: 13
CDR3 protein: CASSQLSDFQETQYF; V gene: TRBV18; clone size: -; CDR3 length: 15
CDR3 protein: CASSIEGRRGRNTEAFF; V gene: TRBV19; clone size: -; CDR3 length: 17
CDR3 protein: CASSMGTASNQPQHF; V gene: TRBV19; clone size: -; CDR3 length: 15
CDR3 protein: CASTPSGGSYEQYF; V gene: TRBV10-2; clone size: -; CDR3 length: 14
CDR3 protein: CASSQDRQGGEKLFF; V gene: TRBV4-2; clone size: -; CDR3 length: 15
CDR3 protein: CASSLPPGGPRSEQFF; V gene: TRBV2; clone size: once; CDR3 length: 16
CDR3 protein: CASSLEVYRGQGQPQHF; V gene: TRBV7-6; clone size: -; CDR3 length: 17
CDR3 protein: CASISPGDTQYF; V gene: TRBV6-5; clone size: -; CDR3 length: 12
CDR3 protein: CSVAYSGGLRETQYF; V gene: TRBV29-1; clone size: -; CDR3 length: 15
CDR3 protein: CASSPRLGTSGGAAGELFF; V gene: TRBV7-6; clone size: -; CDR3 length: 19